This T cell receptor beta chain was recovered during a study of shared clonotypes between healthy human individuals. Between the trimmed V and J ends, which lost 6 bases and 7 bases, there was a span of 12 bases. Looked up from germline, CDR1 is LNHDA and CDR2 is SQIVND (reference sequence). This CDR3 contains 12 residues. Measured with immunoSEQ multiplex PCR; TCRdb has only the in-frame clones, and not every one. The table records fewer than 1.8 million clones, about 98.5% of them present only once. The source of this sequence is a man aged 30-40 years in good health. The rearrangement joins TRBV19 to TRBJ1-1, with D unresolved. Sample: naive CD4+ T cells sorted from blood. The subset denotes: CD45RA+ positively selected. The CDR3 here is CASRLKVGEAFF. CDR3 coding DNA: TGTGCCAGTAGGCTGAAAGTCGGTGAAGCTTTCTTT.